Below, 16 T cell receptor beta chains from the same sample are listed, as sequenced in a study of CD8+ T cells in alopecia areata. RNA extraction and reverse transcription yielded cDNA as sequencing template. Measured with immunoSEQ multiplex PCR; TCRdb has only the in-frame clones, and not every one. The repertoire holds about 120,000 clones, about half seen once, with approximately 0.46% in the top ten. Treatment: oral pan-JAK inhibitor, 5-10 mg twice daily. The sample was CD4+ T cells sorted from blood, taken at week 4, from a patient treated with tofacitinib. The receptors were gathered from a human donor with alopecia areata.

This chain joins TRBV7-3 and TRBJ1-2; 7 bases fit TRBD1. The ends lost 5 bases at V and 2 bases at J; junction bases unmatched: 5. CDR1 is SGHTA, CDR2 FQGTGA, per germline. The CDR3 has 14 residues. Here the CDR3 reads CASSLGQENYGYTF. DNA for the CDR3: TGTGCCAGCAGCCTCGGACAGGAGAACTATGGCTACACCTTC.

This clone showed up just a few times. The chain links TRBV15 to TRBJ2-5; D is possibly TRBD2 (6 bases). The ends were cut back, 8 bases at V and 2 bases at J, with 12 bases in the middle. The germline V gene encodes CDR1 LNHNV and CDR2 YYDKDF (reference sequence). CDR3 length: 13 amino acids. CDR3 in amino acids: CATAGGIQETQYF. CDR3 coding DNA: TGTGCCACCGCAGGCGGGATACAAGAGACCCAGTACTTC.

This clone was recorded a few times. CDR3 residues: CSVERRDSNFYGYTF. In nucleotides, the CDR3 is TGCAGCGTTGAACGCCGGGACAGTAACTTCTATGGCTACACCTTC. The chain links TRBV29-1 to TRBJ1-2, with 7 bases matching TRBD1. The V gene's germline CDR1 is SQVTM and CDR2 ANQGSEA. V shed 2 bases and J 4 bases; nucleotides not matched to a gene: 10. This CDR3 contains 15 residues.

This clone was picked up a small number of times. The V and J genes are TRBV7-8 and TRBJ2-3, with D unresolved. Germline loops: CDR1 SGHVS, CDR2 FQNEAQ. V shed 2 bases and J shed 3 bases, with 12 bases lying between them. CDR3 length: 15 amino acids. Written as DNA, the CDR3 is TGTGCCAGCAGCTTATGGCGGCAGAGGACAGATACGCAGTATTTT. Protein sequence: CASSLWRQRTDTQYF.

This clone came up a few times. The rearrangement joins TRBV7-9 to TRBJ2-2, with 9 bases matching TRBD2. CDR1 SEHNR and CDR2 FQNEAQ come from the germline V gene (reference sequence). This CDR3 region has 15 residues. Losses at the gene ends were 5 bases for V and 7 bases for J; bases not matched to a gene: 8. The CDR3 loop is CASSPEGLAIGELFF. CDR3 DNA sequence: TGTGCCAGCAGCCCAGAAGGACTAGCGATCGGGGAGCTGTTTTTT.

This sequence joins TRBV7-3 and TRBJ2-3, with D maybe TRBD2 (6 bases). The V end was cut by 6 bases, the J end by 4 bases, with 11 bases between. This CDR3 contains 13 residues. Germline V lookup: CDR1 SGHTA, CDR2 FQGTGA. CDR3 sequence reads: CASSPGLSDTQYF. The CDR3 DNA reads TGTGCCAGCAGTCCGGGACTGTCAGATACGCAGTATTTT.

The chain employs TRBV30 and TRBJ1-5; D not resolved. V lost 1 base and J 0 bases, leaving 4 bases between the germline ends. Germline lookup yields CDR1 GTSNPN and CDR2 SVGIG (reference sequence). This CDR3 contains 13 residues. CDR3 in amino acids: CAWSANSNQPQHF. The CDR3 DNA reads as TGTGCCTGGAGTGCAAATAGCAATCAGCCCCAGCATTTT. Supplemented by reference TRBV30 and TRBJ1-5, the full variable domain reads SQTIHQWPATLVQPVGSPLSLECTVEGTSNPNLYWYRQAAGRGLQLLFYSVGIGQISSEVPQNLSASRPQDRQFILSSKKLLLSDSGFYLCAWSANSNQPQHFGDGTRLSIL.

The chain uses TRBV5-1 and TRBJ2-2; D call uncertain. CDR1 is SGHRS, CDR2 YFSETQ, per germline. The CDR3 sequence is 16 residues long. Deletions cut 1 base from V and 5 bases from J, with 15 bases between. The CDR3 reads CASSLNSWPRTGELFF. The CDR3 nucleotides are TGCGCCAGCAGCTTGAATTCGTGGCCTCGAACCGGGGAGCTGTTTTTT.

In this sample, this clone turned up once. V and J are TRBV7-9 and TRBJ2-3; 9 bases fit TRBD1. V lost 5 bases and J lost 2; bases outside the gene matches: 8. This CDR3 is built from 16 residues. The germline V gene encodes CDR1 SEHNR and CDR2 FQNEAQ (reference sequence). The CDR3 DNA reads TGTGCCAGCAGCCAAGGACAGGGGCCTAACACAGATACGCAGTATTTT. Amino acids: CASSQGQGPNTDTQYF.

The rearrangement links TRBV7-2 to TRBJ2-1; TRBD1 aligns across 9 bases. This CDR3 region has 14 residues. Losses at the gene ends were 3 bases for V and 5 bases for J; bases not matched to a gene: 2. Per germline, CDR1 SGHTA and CDR2 FQGNSA. CDR3 sequence (DNA): TGTGCCAGCAGCTTGGGACAGGGACACAATGAGCAGTTCTTC. It is translated as CASSLGQGHNEQFF.

This chain joins TRBV27 and TRBJ2-3; 7 positions agree with TRBD2. The ends lost 10 bases at V and 5 bases at J; junction bases unmatched: 9. Germline V gene lookup returns CDR1 MNHEY and CDR2 SMNVEV (reference sequence). The CDR3 spans 13 residues. The CDR3 protein is CATTAGARDTQYF. In DNA, the CDR3 is TGTGCCACGACGGCGGGAGCAAGAGATACGCAGTATTTT.

This clone was recorded at least ten times. The CDR3 bases are TGTGCCAGCAGTGAGCCAGGCACATCCTACAATGAGCAGTTCTTC. Amino acids: CASSEPGTSYNEQFF. V usage is TRBV6-1 and J usage is TRBJ2-1, with no clear D. The CDR3 has 15 amino acids. V was clipped by 3 bases and J by 1 base, with 10 bases between them. The germline CDR1 and CDR2 sequences are MNHNS and SASEGT.

This clone has just one count. The rearrangement joins TRBV25-1 to TRBJ1-2; D uncertain. The V and J ends lost 3 bases and 2 bases respectively, with 4 bases between them. Germline assignment: CDR1 MGHDK and CDR2 SYGVNS. This CDR3 is built from 12 residues. For the CDR3, the DNA is TGTGCCAGCAGTGACCGGAACTATGGCTACACCTTC. Translated, it gives CASSDRNYGYTF.

This clone appeared a few times. The V gene is TRBV2, the J gene TRBJ1-1; D is undetermined. This CDR3 has 12 amino acids. V was trimmed by 8 bases and J by 0 bases, leaving 7 bases between them. Per germline, CDR1 SNHLY and CDR2 FYNNEI. The CDR3 reads CASYRVNTEAFF. In DNA form, the CDR3 reads TGTGCCAGCTATAGGGTGAACACTGAAGCTTTCTTT.

The J gene is TRBJ2-2, the V gene TRBV7-2; D ambiguous. The CDR3 is 14 amino acids. The germline V and J ends were trimmed by 2 bases and 1 base, with 5 bases remaining between them. The germline gives CDR1 SGHTA, CDR2 FQGNSA. The CDR3, as DNA: TGTGCCAGCAGCTTACTAGGGAACACCGGGGAGCTGTTTTTT. Its translation: CASSLLGNTGELFF.

This clone was picked up a small number of times. The rearrangement uses TRBV11-1 and TRBJ1-1; a possible D gene is TRBD1 (6 bases). The CDR3 is 15 residues long. The germline gives CDR1 SGHAT, CDR2 FQDESV (reference sequence). V lost 4 bases to trimming and J lost 1 base, with 13 bases between them. CDR3 amino acids: CASSYVGRGNTEAFF. CDR3 DNA sequence: TGTGCCAGCAGCTATGTCGGCAGGGGGAACACTGAAGCTTTCTTT.